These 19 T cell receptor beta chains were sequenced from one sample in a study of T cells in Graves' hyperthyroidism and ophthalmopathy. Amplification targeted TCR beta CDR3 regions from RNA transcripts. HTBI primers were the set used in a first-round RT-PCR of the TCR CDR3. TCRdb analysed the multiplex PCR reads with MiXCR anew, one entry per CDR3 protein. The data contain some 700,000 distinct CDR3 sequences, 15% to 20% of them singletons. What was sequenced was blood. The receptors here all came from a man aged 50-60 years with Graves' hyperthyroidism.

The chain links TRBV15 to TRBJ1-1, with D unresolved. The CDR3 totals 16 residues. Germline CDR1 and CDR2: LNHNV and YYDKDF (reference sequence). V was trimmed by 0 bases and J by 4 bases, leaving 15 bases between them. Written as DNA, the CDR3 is TGTGCCACCAGCAGAGAACCCCGGGCCGCCAGCACTGAAGCTTTCTTT. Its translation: CATSREPRAASTEAFF.

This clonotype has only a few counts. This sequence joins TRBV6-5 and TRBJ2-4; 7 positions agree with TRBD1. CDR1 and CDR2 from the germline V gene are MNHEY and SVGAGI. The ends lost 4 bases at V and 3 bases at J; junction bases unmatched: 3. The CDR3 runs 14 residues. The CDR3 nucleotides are TGTGCCAGCAGTTCGGGACAGAACAAAAACATTCAGTACTTC. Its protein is CASSSGQNKNIQYF.

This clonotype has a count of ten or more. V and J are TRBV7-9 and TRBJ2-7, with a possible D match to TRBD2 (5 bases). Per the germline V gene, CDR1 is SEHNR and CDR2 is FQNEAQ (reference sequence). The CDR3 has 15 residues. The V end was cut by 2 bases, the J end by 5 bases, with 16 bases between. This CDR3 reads CASSLWVGIIDEQYF. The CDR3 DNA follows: TGTGCCAGCAGCTTATGGGTCGGGATCATCGACGAGCAGTACTTC.

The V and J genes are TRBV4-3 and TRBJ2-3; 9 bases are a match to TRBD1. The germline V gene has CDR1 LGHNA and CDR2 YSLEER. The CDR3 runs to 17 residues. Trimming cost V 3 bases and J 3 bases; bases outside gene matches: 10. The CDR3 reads CASSQDWDREGTDTQYF. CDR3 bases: TGCGCCAGCAGCCAGGATTGGGACAGGGAGGGGACAGATACGCAGTATTTT.

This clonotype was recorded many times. CDR3 in DNA: TGTGCCAGCAACCTCCTCGGGGGAACCTACGAGCAGTACTTC. This codes for CASNLLGGTYEQYF. The V gene is TRBV6-2 or TRBV6-3, the J gene TRBJ2-7; a possible D gene is TRBD2 (6 bases). Germline-derived CDR1 and CDR2 are MNHEY and SVGEGT. Trimming left V 7 bases short and J 2 bases short, with 15 bases between. The CDR3 is made up of 14 amino acids.

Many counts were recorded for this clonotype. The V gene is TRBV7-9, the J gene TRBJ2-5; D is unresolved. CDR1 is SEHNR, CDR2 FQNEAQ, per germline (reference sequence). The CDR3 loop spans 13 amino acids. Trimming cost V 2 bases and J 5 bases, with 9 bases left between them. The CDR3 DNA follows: TGTGCCAGCAGCTTAACTTTGGGCGAGACCCAGTACTTC. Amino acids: CASSLTLGETQYF.

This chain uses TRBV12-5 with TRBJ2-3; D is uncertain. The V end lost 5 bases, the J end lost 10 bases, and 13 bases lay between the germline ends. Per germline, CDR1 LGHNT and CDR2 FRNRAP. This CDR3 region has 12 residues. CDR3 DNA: TGTGCTAGTGGTCCCACCAAAGAAGCGCAGTATTTT. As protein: CASGPTKEAQYF.

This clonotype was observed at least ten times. In nucleotides, the CDR3 is TGTGCCAGCAGCTTACCACATAGCGGGAGTCCATCCTACAATGAGCAGTTCTTC. Translated, it gives CASSLPHSGSPSYNEQFF. The rearrangement joins TRBV7-2 to TRBJ2-1; TRBD2 matches at 9 bases. CDR1 and CDR2 (germline): SGHTA, FQGNSA. V lost 2 bases, J lost 1 base, and 9 bases stayed unmatched. There are 18 residues in the CDR3.

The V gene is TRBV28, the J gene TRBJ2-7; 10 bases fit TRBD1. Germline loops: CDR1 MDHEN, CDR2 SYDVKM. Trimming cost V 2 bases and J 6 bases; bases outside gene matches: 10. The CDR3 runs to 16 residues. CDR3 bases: TGTGCCAGCAGTTTACCCGGGACAGGGGCGATGGGCGAGCAGTACTTC. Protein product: CASSLPGTGAMGEQYF.

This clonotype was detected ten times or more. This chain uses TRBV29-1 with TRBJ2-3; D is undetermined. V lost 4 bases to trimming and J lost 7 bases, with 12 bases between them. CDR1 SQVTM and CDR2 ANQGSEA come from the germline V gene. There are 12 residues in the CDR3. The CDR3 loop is CSVAGDSNTQYF. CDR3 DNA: TGCAGCGTTGCGGGCGACTCGAATACGCAGTATTTT.

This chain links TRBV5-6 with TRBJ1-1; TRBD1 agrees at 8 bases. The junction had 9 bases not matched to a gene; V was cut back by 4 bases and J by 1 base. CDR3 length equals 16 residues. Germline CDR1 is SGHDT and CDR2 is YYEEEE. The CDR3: CASSPPDREGNTEAFF. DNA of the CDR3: TGTGCCAGCAGCCCCCCGGACAGGGAGGGGAACACTGAAGCTTTCTTT.

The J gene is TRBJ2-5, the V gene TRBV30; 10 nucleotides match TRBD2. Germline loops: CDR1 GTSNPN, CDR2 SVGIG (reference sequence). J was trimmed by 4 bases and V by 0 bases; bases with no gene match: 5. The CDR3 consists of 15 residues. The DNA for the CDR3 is TGTGCCTGGAGTGTAGAACTAGCGGGAAGAGAGACCCAGTACTTC. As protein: CAWSVELAGRETQYF.

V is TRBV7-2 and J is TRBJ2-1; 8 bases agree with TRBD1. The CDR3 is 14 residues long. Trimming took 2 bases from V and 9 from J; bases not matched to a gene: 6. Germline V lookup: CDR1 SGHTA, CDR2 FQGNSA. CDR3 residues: CASSLSATGGEQFF. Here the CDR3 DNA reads TGTGCCAGCAGCTTATCAGCTACAGGGGGTGAGCAGTTCTTC.

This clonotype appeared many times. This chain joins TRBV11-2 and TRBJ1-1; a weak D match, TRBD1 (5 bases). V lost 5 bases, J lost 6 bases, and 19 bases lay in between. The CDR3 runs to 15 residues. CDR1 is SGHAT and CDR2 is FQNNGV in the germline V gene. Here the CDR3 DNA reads TGTGCCAGCAGCAACCGGGGGAAGGGGAAGTCTGAAGCTTTCTTT. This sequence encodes CASSNRGKGKSEAFF.

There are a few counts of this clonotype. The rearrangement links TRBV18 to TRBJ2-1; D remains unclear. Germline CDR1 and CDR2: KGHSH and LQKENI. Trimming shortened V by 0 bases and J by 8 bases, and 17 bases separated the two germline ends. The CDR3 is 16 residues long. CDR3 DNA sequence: TGTGCCAGCTCACCACCGGTCGTCCACGGGTATTATGAGCAGTTCTTC. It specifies CASSPPVVHGYYEQFF.

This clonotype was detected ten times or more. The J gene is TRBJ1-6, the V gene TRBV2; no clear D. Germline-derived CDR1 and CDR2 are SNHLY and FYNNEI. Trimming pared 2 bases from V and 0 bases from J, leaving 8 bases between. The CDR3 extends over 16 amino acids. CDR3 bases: TGTGCCAGCAGTGAACAAGGGAGCTCCTATAATTCACCCCTCCACTTT. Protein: CASSEQGSSYNSPLHF.

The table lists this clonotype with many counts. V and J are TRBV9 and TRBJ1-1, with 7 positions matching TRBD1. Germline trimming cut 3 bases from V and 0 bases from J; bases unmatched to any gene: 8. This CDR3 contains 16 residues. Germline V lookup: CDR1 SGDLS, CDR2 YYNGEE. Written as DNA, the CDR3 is TGTGCCAGCAGCGCCCCACCGGGACAGATGAACACTGAAGCTTTCTTT. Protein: CASSAPPGQMNTEAFF.

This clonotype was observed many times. CDR3 residues: CASSGPAGAPQETQYF. In DNA form, the CDR3 reads TGTGCCAGCAGTGGCCCAGCGGGGGCCCCACAAGAGACCCAGTACTTC. The V and J genes are TRBV2 and TRBJ2-5, with 8 bases identical to TRBD2. V trimming: 4 bases; J trimming: 2 bases; junction bases outside the gene matches: 9. The CDR3 consists of 16 residues. CDR1 and CDR2 from the germline V gene are SNHLY and FYNNEI.

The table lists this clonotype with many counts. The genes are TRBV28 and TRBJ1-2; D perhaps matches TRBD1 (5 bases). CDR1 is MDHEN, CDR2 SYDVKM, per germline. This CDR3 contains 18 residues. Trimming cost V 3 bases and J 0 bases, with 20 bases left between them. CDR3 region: CASSLTGWPGPTNYGYTF. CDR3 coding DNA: TGTGCCAGCAGTTTGACGGGATGGCCAGGGCCAACTAACTATGGCTACACCTTC.